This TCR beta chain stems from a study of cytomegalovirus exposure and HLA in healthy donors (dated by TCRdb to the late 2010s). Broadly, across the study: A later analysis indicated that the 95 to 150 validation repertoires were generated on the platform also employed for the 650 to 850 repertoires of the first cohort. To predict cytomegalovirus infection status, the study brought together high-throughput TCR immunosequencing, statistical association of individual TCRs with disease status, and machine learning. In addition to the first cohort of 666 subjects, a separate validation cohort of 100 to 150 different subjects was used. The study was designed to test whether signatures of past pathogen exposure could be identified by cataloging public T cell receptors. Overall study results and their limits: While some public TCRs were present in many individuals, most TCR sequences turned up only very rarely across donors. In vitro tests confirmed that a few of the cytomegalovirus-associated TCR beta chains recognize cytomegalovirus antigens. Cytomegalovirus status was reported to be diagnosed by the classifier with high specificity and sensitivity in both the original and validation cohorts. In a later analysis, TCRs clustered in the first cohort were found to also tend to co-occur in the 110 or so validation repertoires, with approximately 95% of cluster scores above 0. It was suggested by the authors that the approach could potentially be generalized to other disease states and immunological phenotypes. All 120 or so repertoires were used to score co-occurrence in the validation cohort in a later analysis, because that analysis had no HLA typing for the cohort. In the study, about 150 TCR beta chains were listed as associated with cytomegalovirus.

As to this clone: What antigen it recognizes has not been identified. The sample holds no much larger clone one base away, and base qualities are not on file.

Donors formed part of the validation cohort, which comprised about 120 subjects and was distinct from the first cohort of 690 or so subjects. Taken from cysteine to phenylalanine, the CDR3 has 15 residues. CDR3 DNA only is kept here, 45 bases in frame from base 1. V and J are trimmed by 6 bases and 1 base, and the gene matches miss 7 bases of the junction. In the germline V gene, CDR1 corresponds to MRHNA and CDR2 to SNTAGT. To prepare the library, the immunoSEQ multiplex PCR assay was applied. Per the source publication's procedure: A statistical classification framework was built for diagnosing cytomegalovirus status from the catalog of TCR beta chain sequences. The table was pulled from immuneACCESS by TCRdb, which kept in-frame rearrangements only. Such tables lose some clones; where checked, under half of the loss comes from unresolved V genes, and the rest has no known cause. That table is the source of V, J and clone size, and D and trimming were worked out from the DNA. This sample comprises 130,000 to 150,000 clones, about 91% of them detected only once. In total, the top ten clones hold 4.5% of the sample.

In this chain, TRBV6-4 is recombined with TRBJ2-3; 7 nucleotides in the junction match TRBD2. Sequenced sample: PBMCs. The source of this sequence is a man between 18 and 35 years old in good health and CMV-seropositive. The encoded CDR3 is CASSGEAGRTDTQYF. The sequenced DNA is TGTGCCAGCAGCGGTGAAGCGGGGCGCACAGATACGCAGTATTTT.